This T cell receptor (beta chain) came from a study of technical replicates of blood from a few donors. CDR1 and CDR2 from the germline V gene are MDHEN and SYDVKM. The CDR3 is made up of 17 amino acids. After removal of 5 bases from V and 1 base from J, the junction contained 11 bases not matched to a gene. The protocol was immunoSEQ multiplex PCR, while the TCRdb copy is restricted to in-frame clones and leaves out a portion. The table has fewer than 100,000 clones, about 97% seen once. Sequenced material: T cells isolated from PBMCs. This sequence originates from a human donor in good health. The V call is TRBV28, the J call TRBJ1-1; TRBD1 agrees at 9 bases. The CDR3 reads CASSGTGWRKANTEAFF. CDR3 nucleotide sequence: TGTGCCAGCAGTGGGACAGGGTGGCGTAAAGCGAACACTGAAGCTTTCTTT.